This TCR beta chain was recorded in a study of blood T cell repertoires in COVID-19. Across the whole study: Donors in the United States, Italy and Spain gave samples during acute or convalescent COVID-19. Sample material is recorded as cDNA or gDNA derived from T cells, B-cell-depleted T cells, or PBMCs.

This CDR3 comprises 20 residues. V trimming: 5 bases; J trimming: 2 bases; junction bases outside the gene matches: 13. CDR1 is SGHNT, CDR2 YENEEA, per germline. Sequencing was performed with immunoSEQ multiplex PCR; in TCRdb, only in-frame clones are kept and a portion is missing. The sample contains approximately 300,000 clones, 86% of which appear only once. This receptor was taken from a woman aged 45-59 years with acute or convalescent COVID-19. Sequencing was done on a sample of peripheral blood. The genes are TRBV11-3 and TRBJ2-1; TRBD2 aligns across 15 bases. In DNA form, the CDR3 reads TGTGCCAGCAGCCGCGCCGATGGACTAGCGGGAGGGCGTCCCTACAATGAGCAGTTCTTC. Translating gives CASSRADGLAGGRPYNEQFF. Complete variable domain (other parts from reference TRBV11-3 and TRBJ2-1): EAGVVQSPRYKIIEKKQPVAFWCNPISGHNTLYWYLQNLGQGPELLIRYENEEAVDDSQLPKDRFSAERLKGVDSTLKIQPAELGDSAVYLCASSRADGLAGGRPYNEQFFGPGTRLTVL.